One and the same sample provided the 10 T cell receptor beta chains below, sequenced in a study of blood T cell repertoires in COVID-19. Clones were sequenced by immunoSEQ multiplex PCR, and TCRdb holds only the in-frame ones, with some missing. Of over 50,000 clones listed, 72% are singletons. Sequencing input: peripheral blood. Every receptor here comes from a woman aged 65 to 85 with COVID-19, enrolled during active disease.

This chain links TRBV28 with TRBJ1-5, with D tentatively TRBD1 (5 bases). V shed 1 base and J shed 0 bases, with 13 bases lying between them. Germline V gives CDR1 MDHEN, CDR2 SYDVKM. There are 17 residues in the CDR3. In nucleotides, the CDR3 is TGTGCCAGCAGTTTATCAAGGACACTCTATAGCAATCAGCCCCAGCATTTT. This encodes CASSLSRTLYSNQPQHF.

The J gene is TRBJ1-1, the V gene TRBV5-8; D is perhaps TRBD1 (5 bases). This CDR3 has 16 residues. Per the germline V gene, CDR1 is SGHTS and CDR2 is YDEGEE. Trimming cost V 4 bases and J 3 bases, with 19 bases left between them. CDR3 in DNA: TGTGCCAGCAGCCCAGGAAGGTGGGGGGAGGACACTGAAGCTTTCTTT. This gives the protein CASSPGRWGEDTEAFF. Drawing the rest from reference TRBV5-8 and TRBJ1-1, the complete variable domain is EAGVTQSPTHLIKTRGQQATLRCSPISGHTSVYWYQQALGLGLQFLLWYDEGEERNRGNFPPRFSGRQFPNYSSELNVNALELEDSALYLCASSPGRWGEDTEAFFGQGTRLTVV.

V gene TRBV19 combines with J gene TRBJ2-1; TRBD2 agrees at 8 bases. Per germline, CDR1 LNHDA and CDR2 SQIVND (reference sequence). Germline trimming cut 1 base from V and 5 bases from J; bases unmatched to any gene: 4. The CDR3 consists of 15 residues. This chain's CDR3 is CASSIVSGANNEQFF. The CDR3 region has the DNA TGTGCCAGTAGTATAGTTAGCGGGGCCAACAATGAGCAGTTCTTC.

This chain uses TRBV9 with TRBJ2-3; D is uncertain. Looked up from germline, CDR1 is SGDLS and CDR2 is YYNGEE. Deletions cut 4 bases from V and 5 bases from J, with 11 bases between. This CDR3 comprises 13 residues. DNA of the CDR3: TGTGCCAGCAGCCCCGGTGCCTTAGATACGCAGTATTTT. It is translated as CASSPGALDTQYF.

This sequence joins TRBV19 and TRBJ2-3, with 16 positions matching TRBD2. V trimming: 1 base; J trimming: 0 bases; junction bases outside the gene matches: 10. CDR3 length: 21 amino acids. Germline V gives CDR1 LNHDA, CDR2 SQIVND (reference sequence). The CDR3 DNA follows: TGTGCCAGTAGTATAGCCCCTAGGCCGGGACTAGCGGGGGGGAGCACAGATACGCAGTATTTT. Amino acid sequence: CASSIAPRPGLAGGSTDTQYF.

The J gene is TRBJ2-3, the V gene TRBV7-2, with a possible D match to TRBD2 (6 bases). Trimming took off 5 bases at V and 7 bases at J, with 10 bases between the two ends. Germline CDR1 is SGHTA and CDR2 is FQGNSA. The CDR3 length is 12 residues. The CDR3 sequence is CASSRDWNTQYF. The CDR3 bases are TGTGCCAGCAGCCGGGACTGGAATACGCAGTATTTT. Combining the CDR3 with reference TRBV7-2 and TRBJ2-3 gives the whole variable domain GAGVSQSPSNKVTEKGKDVELRCDPISGHTALYWYRQSLGQGLEFLIYFQGNSAPDKSGLPSDRFSAERTGGSVSTLTIQRTQQEDSAVYLCASSRDWNTQYFGPGTRLTVL.

This clone was observed a handful of times. Other nucleotide sequences from this sample produce the same CDR3. CDR3 protein: CASSIGTGTTEAFF. The DNA for the CDR3 is TGTGCCAGTAGTATAGGGACAGGGACCACTGAAGCTTTCTTT. This chain connects TRBV19 to TRBJ1-1; 8 positions match TRBD1. Germline V gene data show CDR1 as LNHDA and CDR2 as SQIVND (reference sequence). The CDR3 length is 14 residues. J was trimmed by 4 bases and V by 1 base; bases with no gene match: 2.

This clone has only a few counts. V usage is TRBV7-2 and J usage is TRBJ1-3; no definite D call. Germline V gives CDR1 SGHTA, CDR2 FQGNSA. This CDR3 has 15 residues. Trimming removed 0 bases from V and 4 bases from J, with 10 bases in between. In DNA form, the CDR3 reads TGTGCCAGCAGCTTAGCAGGAGGCCAGGGAAACACCATATATTTT. It encodes CASSLAGGQGNTIYF.

This rearrangement joins TRBV20-1 to TRBJ1-3; D unresolved. V was pared by 3 bases and J by 4 bases, with 10 bases between. CDR1 is DFQATT, CDR2 SNEGSKA, per germline (reference sequence). This CDR3 contains 13 residues. The CDR3 sequence is CSASSPSGNTIYF. DNA of the CDR3: TGCAGTGCTAGTTCCCCTTCCGGAAACACCATATATTTT.

The gene calls are TRBV6-5 and TRBJ2-7; 7 bases agree with TRBD1. Trimming cost V 8 bases and J 5 bases; bases outside gene matches: 12. There are 14 residues in the CDR3. The germline gives CDR1 MNHEY, CDR2 SVGAGI. CDR3 nucleotide sequence: TGTGCCAGCCCCGGTTTAAGGGGGCTCGACGAGCAGTACTTC. Protein sequence: CASPGLRGLDEQYF.